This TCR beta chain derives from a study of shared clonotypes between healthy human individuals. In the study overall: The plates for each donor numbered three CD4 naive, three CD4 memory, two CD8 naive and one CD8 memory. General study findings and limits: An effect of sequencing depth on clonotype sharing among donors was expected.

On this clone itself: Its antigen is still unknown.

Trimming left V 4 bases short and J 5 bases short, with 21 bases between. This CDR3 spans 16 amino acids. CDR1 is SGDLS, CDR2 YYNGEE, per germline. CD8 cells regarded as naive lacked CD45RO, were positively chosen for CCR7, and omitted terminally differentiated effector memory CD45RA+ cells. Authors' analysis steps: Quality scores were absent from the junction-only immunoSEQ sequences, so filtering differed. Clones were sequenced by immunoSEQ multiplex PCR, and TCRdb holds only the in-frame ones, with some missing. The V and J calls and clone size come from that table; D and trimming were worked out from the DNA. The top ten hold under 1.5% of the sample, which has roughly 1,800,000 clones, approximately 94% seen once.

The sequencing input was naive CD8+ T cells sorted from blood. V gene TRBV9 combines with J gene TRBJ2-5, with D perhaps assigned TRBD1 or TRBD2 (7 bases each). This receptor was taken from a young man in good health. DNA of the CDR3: TGTGCCAGCAGCCCACCAAGGGAGGGGGCGAGGGAGACCCAGTACTTC. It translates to CASSPPREGARETQYF.